The source of this TCR beta chain is a study of blood T cell repertoires in COVID-19. As for the study in general: Acute-phase and convalescent COVID-19 samples originated in the United States, Italy and Spain.

Data came from immunoSEQ multiplex PCR; TCRdb stores just in-frame clones and leaves some out. The table includes 7,000 to 9,000 clones, roughly 80% detected once. This CDR3 is built from 14 residues. Sequencing was performed on peripheral blood. The source is a human donor in a cohort sampled during active COVID-19. V and J are TRBV21-1 and TRBJ1-2; the table's D call TRBD1 went unverified against the DNA. TRBV21-1 is a pseudogene locus. The CDR3 sequence is CASRFRDRFYGYTF. DNA for the CDR3: TGTGCCAGCAGATTCCGGGACAGGTTCTATGGCTACACCTTC.